The entry below gives a single TCR beta chain sequence along with its context. A few counts support this clone. Its binding antigen is unknown. Per-nucleotide qualities are absent, and no much larger clonotype sits a single base away. The library relied on the immunoSEQ multiplex PCR assay. TCRdb re-hosts the immuneACCESS table, in-frame sequences only. Its copies lack some clones; in the studies checked, an unresolved V gene accounts for under half of them, and the cause for the rest is not known. This sample lists more than 55,000 clones; about nine tenths were detected once. The ten largest clonotypes hold over 5% of the sample. The record originates from a study of T cell changes during pregnancy in multiple sclerosis (dated by TCRdb to about 2019). Regarding the research as a whole: The study looked at changes in the T cell repertoire across pregnancy in women with multiple sclerosis.

V and J are truncated by 8 bases and 5 bases respectively, leaving an intervening sequence of 20 bases. CDR1 SGHTA and CDR2 FQGNSA are derived from the germline V gene. The CDR3 runs 15 amino acids, cysteine and phenylalanine included. Solely the CDR3 DNA is kept, with 45 bases framed from the first base. The rearranged segments are TRBV7-2 and TRBJ2-3; TRBD2 is perhaps the D gene, given 5 matching bases. This material consisted of peripheral blood, taken in the third trimester of pregnancy. The receptor was isolated from a female donor in good health, enrolled as a control in a pregnancy study. The DNA sequence reads TGTGCCAGCTCATCGGGGAGAGGGCTCCAAGATACGCAGTATTTT. Its protein product is CASSSGRGLQDTQYF.